A single sample is the source of the 30 T cell receptor beta chains below, sequenced in a study of cytomegalovirus exposure and HLA in healthy donors. Both 60 Vbeta primers and 13 Jbeta primers went into the PCR. The assay was immunoSEQ multiplex PCR, and TCRdb's table has in-frame clones only and misses some. The sample yields 85,000 to 100,000 clones, 80% to 90% seen once. The sample consisted of PBMCs. These receptor sequences come from a man younger than 35 in good health and CMV-seronegative.

The chain has TRBV2 and TRBJ2-2; D call uncertain. The ends were cut back, 2 bases at V and 6 bases at J, with 4 bases in the middle. CDR1 is SNHLY and CDR2 is FYNNEI in the germline V gene. The length of the CDR3 is 12 residues. In DNA, the CDR3 is TGTGCCAGCAGTGAATATGCCGGGGAGCTGTTTTTT. This sequence encodes CASSEYAGELFF.

The rearrangement uses TRBV28 and TRBJ2-7; 8 nucleotides align to TRBD2. Germline V gene data show CDR1 as MDHEN and CDR2 as SYDVKM. This CDR3 has 14 residues. V shed 6 bases and J 2 bases; nucleotides not matched to a gene: 6. CDR3 coding DNA: TGTGCCAGCAGGTTAGCGGGACCGCCCTACGAGCAGTACTTC. Residues: CASRLAGPPYEQYF.

The chain employs TRBV5-6 and TRBJ1-3; D is perhaps TRBD1 (6 bases). Looked up from germline, CDR1 is SGHDT and CDR2 is YYEEEE. V lost 1 base and J 2 bases, leaving 10 bases between the germline ends. The CDR3 runs to 15 residues. The CDR3, as DNA: TGTGCCAGCAGCTTGAACAGGGTGGCTGGAAACACCATATATTTT. This gives the protein CASSLNRVAGNTIYF.

The chain couples TRBV5-6 to TRBJ2-5; 7 bases are shared with TRBD1. The V and J ends lost 3 bases and 3 bases, in that order; junction bases with no gene match: 5. CDR3 size: 14 residues. Germline V gives CDR1 SGHDT, CDR2 YYEEEE. The CDR3 here is CASSSRGREETQYF. The DNA of the CDR3 is TGTGCCAGCAGCTCTAGGGGGCGGGAAGAGACCCAGTACTTC.

The chain joins TRBV7-9 to TRBJ2-7; 9 positions agree with TRBD1. Germline CDR1 is SEHNR and CDR2 is FQNEAQ (reference sequence). V lost 5 bases, J lost 2 bases, and 4 bases stayed unmatched. The CDR3 has 14 amino acids. This chain's CDR3 is CASSLGTGTYEQYF. The CDR3 DNA reads TGTGCCAGCAGCCTCGGGACAGGGACCTACGAGCAGTACTTC.

The chain recombines TRBV7-9 with TRBJ2-5, with D possibly being TRBD2 (7 bases). This CDR3 contains 14 residues. V gave up 4 bases and J gave up 5 bases, with 14 bases separating them. In germline, CDR1 is SEHNR, CDR2 FQNEAQ (reference sequence). CDR3 in DNA: TGTGCCAGCAGCTCCGTCCGGGGGGCGGAGACCCAGTACTTC. Residues: CASSSVRGAETQYF.

The chain links TRBV6-5 to TRBJ1-2; 7 bases are a match to TRBD1. The CDR3 length is 12 residues. In germline, CDR1 is MNHEY, CDR2 SVGAGI. Trimming cost V 10 bases and J 4 bases; bases outside gene matches: 6. The CDR3 loop is CATLQGGYGYTF. The CDR3 bases are TGTGCCACCCTCCAGGGGGGCTATGGCTACACCTTC.

This clone came up once. V and J are TRBV2 and TRBJ2-5, with 7 bases identical to TRBD2. Per germline, CDR1 SNHLY and CDR2 FYNNEI. V shed 1 base and J 2 bases; nucleotides not matched to a gene: 7. The CDR3 has 16 amino acids. CDR3 coding DNA: TGTGCCAGCAGTGAAGGGGGGGGGAGGATTCAAGAGACCCAGTACTTC. Protein sequence: CASSEGGGRIQETQYF.

The chain is built from TRBV6-6 and TRBJ2-1; 9 bases are a match to TRBD2. V was clipped by 10 bases and J by 10 bases; unmatched bases: 14. Germline CDR1 reads MNHNY; CDR2 reads SVGAGI (reference sequence). The CDR3 has 14 amino acids. This CDR3 is CATSLGLAGREQFF. CDR3 sequence (DNA): TGTGCCACTTCACTGGGACTAGCAGGTCGGGAGCAGTTCTTC.

This chain joins TRBV7-9 and TRBJ2-7; TRBD1 aligns across 9 bases. The V gene end was trimmed by 1 base and the J gene end by 1 base; junction bases not matched to a gene: 2. Germline lookup yields CDR1 SEHNR and CDR2 FQNEAQ (reference sequence). This CDR3 is built from 15 residues. The CDR3 DNA sequence: TGTGCCAGCAGCTTAGGACAGGGGGTTTCCTACGAGCAGTACTTC. Translating gives CASSLGQGVSYEQYF.

The CDR3 region has the DNA TGTGCCAGCAGCTTGGTAGGGGCAGGAGAAGCTTTCTTT. Translation gives CASSLVGAGEAFF. The genes are TRBV7-2 and TRBJ1-1; D might be TRBD1 (5 bases). Trimming shortened V by 3 bases and J by 8 bases, and 13 bases separated the two germline ends. CDR3 length: 13 amino acids. Germline V gene lookup returns CDR1 SGHTA and CDR2 FQGNSA.

This clone was detected only a few times. V is TRBV6-1 and J is TRBJ2-1; maybe TRBD2 (5 bases). There are 11 residues in the CDR3. Trimming left V 5 bases short and J 6 bases short, with 5 bases between. Germline CDR1 MNHNS, CDR2 SASEGT. The DNA for the CDR3 is TGTGCCAGCAGTAGCGGCAATGAGCAGTTCTTC. Translating gives CASSSGNEQFF.

The chain has TRBV7-6 and TRBJ2-7; TRBD1 is a possible D gene (6 bases). Per germline, CDR1 SGHVS and CDR2 FNYEAQ. There are 14 residues in the CDR3. The germline V and J ends were trimmed by 5 bases and 3 bases, with 14 bases remaining between them. The CDR3 loop reads CASSPGTRFYEQYF. The CDR3 nucleotides are TGTGCCAGCAGCCCCGGGACACGCTTCTACGAGCAGTACTTC.

This clone has a single count. The chain employs TRBV6-1 and TRBJ2-7; TRBD1 matches 9 bases. Germline loops: CDR1 MNHNS, CDR2 SASEGT. The CDR3 has 15 amino acids. Trimming at V came to 4 bases and at J to 4 bases, leaving 8 bases not matched to a gene. The CDR3, as DNA: TGTGCCAGCAGTGGAAACAGGGGGCAAGGATACGAGCAGTACTTC. Its translation is CASSGNRGQGYEQYF.

This clone was observed once. The J gene is TRBJ2-3, the V gene TRBV5-1; D perhaps matches TRBD1 (5 bases). Germline V gives CDR1 SGHRS, CDR2 YFSETQ. The CDR3 runs 15 residues. V was pared by 2 bases and J by 6 bases, with 16 bases between. The CDR3 bases are TGCGCCAGCAGCTTTGGGTTTTCAGGGCTCGATACGCAGTATTTT. This encodes CASSFGFSGLDTQYF.

CDR3 DNA sequence: TGTGCCAGCAAGGGGTTAGATACGCAGTATTTT. It is translated as CASKGLDTQYF. The J gene is TRBJ2-3, the V gene TRBV6-1; weak D call: TRBD1 (5 bases). V lost 7 bases and J lost 5, with 7 bases in between. CDR3 length: 11 amino acids. Germline-derived CDR1 and CDR2 are MNHNS and SASEGT.

With regard to this clone: Relative to the germline gene, one junction end is altered; a read error may explain this. The chain joins TRBV7-9 to TRBJ1-3, with 7 bases fitting TRBD1. The germline V gene encodes CDR1 SEHNR and CDR2 FQNEAQ (reference sequence). The CDR3 loop spans 15 amino acids. Written as DNA, the CDR3 is TGTTCCAGCAGCCCCATGGGACAGCGGCGGACCACCATATATTTT. Translation: CSSSPMGQRRTTIYF.

The gene calls are TRBV11-2 and TRBJ2-7, with a tentative D call TRBD2 (5 bases). The CDR3 length is 14 residues. Deletions cut 1 base from V and 5 bases from J, with 12 bases between. Germline CDR1 reads SGHAT; CDR2 reads FQNNGV. For the CDR3, the DNA is TGTGCCAGCAGCTTAGCCTCCGGGAAGAACGAGCAGTACTTC. Encoded protein: CASSLASGKNEQYF. The whole variable domain, filled in from reference TRBV11-2 and TRBJ2-7, reads EAGVAQSPRYKIIEKRQSVAFWCNPISGHATLYWYQQILGQGPKLLIQFQNNGVVDDSQLPKDRFSAERLKGVDSTLKIQPAKLEDSAVYLCASSLASGKNEQYFGPGTRLTVT.

The chain recombines TRBV7-9 with TRBJ2-6; no definite D call. Germline V gene lookup returns CDR1 SEHNR and CDR2 FQNEAQ (reference sequence). Trimming removed 3 bases at V and 3 bases at J, with 6 bases between. The CDR3 has 14 residues. The CDR3 coding sequence is TGTGCCAGCAGCTTCGGTCGTGGGGCCAACGTCCTGACTTTC. It codes for CASSFGRGANVLTF.

This chain links TRBV6-5 with TRBJ2-5, with a weak D call TRBD2 (5 bases). This CDR3 region has 12 residues. V was clipped by 6 bases and J by 5 bases, with 10 bases between them. The germline V gene encodes CDR1 MNHEY and CDR2 SVGAGI. The CDR3 spells CASRHSGETQYF. The CDR3 DNA reads as TGTGCCAGCAGACACTCGGGGGAGACCCAGTACTTC.

This chain connects TRBV27 to TRBJ1-2; the D gene is possibly TRBD1 (6 bases). V was shortened by 2 bases and J by 7 bases, with 17 bases between the two germline ends. Germline values: CDR1 MNHEY, CDR2 SMNVEV (reference sequence). The CDR3 runs 15 residues. The CDR3 DNA reads TGTGCCAGCAGTTTACGGGGGGCTACTCTTTCTGGCTACACCTTC. Translating gives CASSLRGATLSGYTF.

The V gene is TRBV4-3, the J gene TRBJ2-5; TRBD2 might be the D (6 bases). Germline values: CDR1 LGHNA, CDR2 YSLEER. The CDR3 length is 16 residues. With 0 bases removed from V and 5 bases from J, the gap between germline ends came to 16 bases. Here the CDR3 DNA reads TGCGCCAGCAGCCAAGAAGCGACTAGGGGTCAGGAGACCCAGTACTTC. It codes for CASSQEATRGQETQYF.

The count of this clone is one. This rearrangement joins TRBV7-2 to TRBJ2-7; TRBD1 aligns across 9 bases. Germline loops: CDR1 SGHTA, CDR2 FQGNSA. This CDR3 region has 14 residues. Trimming removed 6 bases from V and 4 bases from J; junction bases left unmatched: 7. CDR3 protein: CASRSTGGGYEQYF. CDR3 bases: TGTGCCAGCAGATCAACAGGGGGCGGTTACGAGCAGTACTTC.

The rearrangement joins TRBV7-3 to TRBJ2-2; D may be TRBD1 (6 bases). CDR1 and CDR2 (germline): SGHTA, FQGTGA. V dropped 5 bases and J dropped 5 bases, with 9 bases sitting between them. CDR3 length: 13 residues. Here the CDR3 reads CASSEQGTGELFF. The DNA of the CDR3 is TGTGCCAGCAGCGAACAGGGAACCGGGGAGCTGTTTTTT.

The chain is built from TRBV7-8 and TRBJ2-1, with D perhaps TRBD2 (6 bases). CDR1 is SGHVS and CDR2 is FQNEAQ in the germline V gene. V was shortened by 5 bases and J by 5 bases, with 16 bases between the two germline ends. The CDR3 is 15 residues long. CDR3 DNA sequence: TGTGCCAGCAGCCAATCCGGGACTGGAAACAATGAGCAGTTCTTC. This gives the protein CASSQSGTGNNEQFF.

CDR3 in amino acids: CASSRKHSSNQPQHF. Written as DNA, the CDR3 is TGTGCCAGCAGCCGAAAGCACAGTAGCAATCAGCCCCAGCATTTT. The chain carries TRBV4-2 and TRBJ1-5, with no clear D. Trimming pared 4 bases from V and 0 bases from J, leaving 10 bases between. This CDR3 contains 15 residues. The germline V gene encodes CDR1 LGHNA and CDR2 YNFKEQ.

V is TRBV7-9 and J is TRBJ2-7; D possibly corresponds to TRBD1 (5 bases). The CDR3 length is 11 residues. Germline CDR1 reads SEHNR; CDR2 reads FQNEAQ (reference sequence). V was cut by 5 bases and J by 7 bases, with 9 bases left in between. The CDR3 DNA follows: TGTGCCAGCAGCCCAGGGAAGGAGCAGTACTTC. Translation: CASSPGKEQYF.

This chain uses TRBV27 with TRBJ1-6; D gene uncertain. Per the germline V gene, CDR1 is MNHEY and CDR2 is SMNVEV (reference sequence). Trimming stripped 3 bases from V and 0 bases from J, with 9 bases between. This CDR3 is built from 16 residues. CDR3 DNA: TGTGCCAGCAGTTTCGGGAGAAGCTCCTATAATTCACCCCTCCACTTT. This encodes CASSFGRSSYNSPLHF.

The V and J genes are TRBV5-6 and TRBJ2-7, with 9 bases aligning to TRBD1. The germline V gene encodes CDR1 SGHDT and CDR2 YYEEEE. This CDR3 has 14 residues. V dropped 4 bases and J dropped 5; count of bases not matched to a gene: 7. The CDR3 loop reads CASSLQGAANEQYF. In nucleotides, the CDR3 is TGTGCCAGCAGCCTACAGGGGGCGGCCAACGAGCAGTACTTC. The complete variable domain, with remaining parts taken from reference TRBV5-6 and TRBJ2-7, reads DAGVTQSPTHLIKTRGQQVTLRCSPKSGHDTVSWYQQALGQGPQFIFQYYEEEERQRGNFPDRFSGHQFPNYSSELNVNALLLGDSALYLCASSLQGAANEQYFGPGTRLTVT.

The genes are TRBV7-8 and TRBJ2-3; no reliable D call. The germline V gene has CDR1 SGHVS and CDR2 FQNEAQ. V dropped 3 bases and J dropped 1 base, with 5 bases sitting between them. This CDR3 is 13 amino acids long. CDR3 in amino acids: CASSFRGTDTQYF. Written as DNA, the CDR3 is TGTGCCAGCAGCTTTCGGGGCACAGATACGCAGTATTTT.